The 5 T cell receptor beta chains reported below all come from one sample, sequenced in a study of shared clonotypes between healthy human individuals. The repertoire was sequenced with immunoSEQ multiplex PCR; TCRdb's copy has only in-frame clones and lacks some. Of 2 million to 2.5 million clones in the sample, nearly 97% were seen once. The source material was naive CD4+ T cells sorted from blood. The subset denotes: CD45RA+ positively selected. Receptors were obtained from a man aged 18 to 35 in good health.

About this clone: The junction departs from the called germline gene at one end, perhaps through a read error. The chain uses TRBV30 and TRBJ2-4; 15 positions match TRBD2. The CDR3 extends over 21 amino acids. Germline lookup yields CDR1 GTSNPN and CDR2 SVGIG (reference sequence). Written as DNA, the CDR3 is TGTGCCTGGAGTGTAACGAGGACTAGCGGGAGGGCCAGGGGGGCCAAAAACATTCAGTACTTT. Translation: CAWSVTRTSGRARGAKNIQYF.

J is TRBJ1-2 and V is TRBV18; TRBD1 might be the D (5 bases). The CDR3 consists of 16 residues. With 0 bases removed from V and 5 bases from J, the gap between germline ends came to 16 bases. Germline V gene sequence: CDR1 KGHSH, CDR2 LQKENI. CDR3 sequence (DNA): TGTGCCAGCTCACCACCCCTCTCCATGACAGAATATGGCTACACCTTC. Translated: CASSPPLSMTEYGYTF. The full variable domain, completed using reference TRBV18 and TRBJ1-2, is NAGVMQNPRHLVRRRGQEARLRCSPMKGHSHVYWYRQLPEEGLKFMVYLQKENIIDESGMPKERFSAEFPKEGPSILRIQQVVRGDSAAYFCASSPPLSMTEYGYTFGSGTRLTVV.

V is TRBV9 and J is TRBJ1-1; D call uncertain. The CDR3 loop spans 15 amino acids. Trimming removed 3 bases from V and 0 bases from J, with 12 bases in between. CDR1 is SGDLS and CDR2 is YYNGEE in the germline V gene. CDR3 bases: TGTGCCAGCAGCGCCGATCTCTGGATGAACACTGAAGCTTTCTTT. Translated: CASSADLWMNTEAFF.

The chain couples TRBV18 to TRBJ2-2; D might be TRBD1 (5 bases). Germline V gene sequence: CDR1 KGHSH, CDR2 LQKENI. Trimming pared 2 bases from V and 9 bases from J, leaving 16 bases between. The CDR3 totals 15 residues. CDR3 sequence (DNA): TGTGCCAGCTCACCAGACAGCCAAACTCCACGGGAGCTGTTTTTT. Its protein product is CASSPDSQTPRELFF.

The chain uses TRBV2 and TRBJ2-7, with D maybe TRBD1 (6 bases). Per germline, CDR1 SNHLY and CDR2 FYNNEI. V lost 4 bases and J lost 5, with 12 bases in between. The CDR3 has 13 residues. CDR3 DNA: TGTGCCAGCAGTGGTGGCCAGGGGAACGAGCAGTACTTC. Protein sequence: CASSGGQGNEQYF.